Listed below are T cell receptor beta chains from one sample, sequenced in a study of blood T cells in healthy people across ages. TCRdb re-called the 5' RACE reads with MiXCR, one entry per CDR3 protein. This table has 1.5 million to 2 million distinct CDR3 sequences, just under 50% appearing once. Input material: blood. These receptors were collected from a woman aged 40 to 49 in good health. CDR3s include the opening cysteine and the closing phenylalanine or tryptophan. The order of the fields is clone size, CDR3 length, V gene, CDR3 protein. Where a row states a size, it is once, few, many or the class of an expanded clone; other rows omit it.

abundance: NA; len: 17; v_gene: TRBV29-1; CDR3aa: CSVEGRGQGFEADTQYF
abundance: NA; len: 13; v_gene: TRBV29-1; CDR3aa: CSALGGIDTEAFF
abundance: few; len: 14; v_gene: TRBV6-6; CDR3aa: CASLRQGGQETQYF
abundance: many; len: 14; v_gene: TRBV20-1; CDR3aa: CSARPGLAGSEQFF
abundance: NA; len: 15; v_gene: TRBV28; CDR3aa: CASSLRGTGGSEQYF
abundance: NA; len: 13; v_gene: TRBV6-1; CDR3aa: CASSDGTGREQFF
abundance: NA; len: 15; v_gene: TRBV15; CDR3aa: CATSPLAGGYNEQFF
abundance: few; len: 16; v_gene: TRBV6-5; CDR3aa: CASSYSRGASGREQYF
abundance: NA; len: 14; v_gene: TRBV7-6; CDR3aa: CASSPRQRGHEQYF
abundance: few; len: 14; v_gene: TRBV7-9; CDR3aa: CASSSTGTEETQYF
abundance: few; len: 13; v_gene: TRBV28; CDR3aa: CASSLVGGLGYTF
abundance: NA; len: 15; v_gene: TRBV12-3/TRBV12-4; CDR3aa: CASSPGLAGAMAQYF
abundance: NA; len: 15; v_gene: TRBV29-1; CDR3aa: CSARDRTGDTGELFF
abundance: NA; len: 16; v_gene: TRBV7-9; CDR3aa: CASSRWAGGQQETQYF
abundance: once; len: 12; v_gene: TRBV28; CDR3aa: CASRDITDTQYF
abundance: NA; len: 19; v_gene: TRBV4-3; CDR3aa: CAGSQRRPGTSGGINEQFF
abundance: NA; len: 14; v_gene: TRBV18; CDR3aa: CASSWTSGGDVRFF
abundance: NA; len: 15; v_gene: TRBV7-6; CDR3aa: CASSLAKGQTYEQYF
abundance: few; len: 14; v_gene: TRBV20-1; CDR3aa: CSARALAVPYEQYF
abundance: NA; len: 14; v_gene: TRBV5-4; CDR3aa: CASSPPGQGEEQYF
abundance: NA; len: 22; v_gene: TRBV5-4; CDR3aa: CASSLSSAQRGLRASGANVLTF
abundance: few; len: 13; v_gene: TRBV7-2; CDR3aa: CASSSTGRYEQYF
abundance: few; len: 15; v_gene: TRBV7-9; CDR3aa: CASSPRRQGKETQYF
abundance: NA; len: 17; v_gene: TRBV6-2/TRBV6-3; CDR3aa: CASRPLGLGEPYNEQFF
abundance: NA; len: 13; v_gene: TRBV4-3; CDR3aa: CASSPKGANGYTF
abundance: NA; len: 14; v_gene: TRBV6-5; CDR3aa: CASSYGPPGEKLFF
abundance: NA; len: 15; v_gene: TRBV20-1; CDR3aa: CSVMTSGGVTGELFF
abundance: NA; len: 15; v_gene: TRBV27; CDR3aa: CASSLLGLGRETQYF
abundance: few; len: 12; v_gene: TRBV29-1; CDR3aa: CSVGEGDYGYTF
abundance: NA; len: 15; v_gene: TRBV4-3; CDR3aa: CASSPRQVSYNEQYF
abundance: NA; len: 15; v_gene: TRBV7-9; CDR3aa: CASSLGRVGNQPQHF
abundance: NA; len: 18; v_gene: TRBV6-2/TRBV6-3; CDR3aa: CASSAGRQGVSGANVLTF
abundance: NA; len: 15; v_gene: TRBV20-1; CDR3aa: CSARLWDRGNYGYTF
abundance: NA; len: 15; v_gene: TRBV6-2/TRBV6-3; CDR3aa: CASSYRQKSSYEQYF
abundance: once; len: 15; v_gene: TRBV20-1; CDR3aa: CSANPDQSSYNEQFF
abundance: few; len: 15; v_gene: TRBV20-1; CDR3aa: CSARRGGESYNEQFF
abundance: NA; len: 16; v_gene: TRBV27; CDR3aa: CASTPSWGARMYEQYF
abundance: NA; len: 15; v_gene: TRBV6-6; CDR3aa: CASSWDRSTGETQYF
abundance: NA; len: 13; v_gene: TRBV7-2; CDR3aa: CASSTGTNQPQHF
abundance: NA; len: 13; v_gene: TRBV7-2; CDR3aa: CDSSLAPRDEQFF
abundance: few; len: 17; v_gene: TRBV24-1; CDR3aa: CATSDLTEGSTLETQYF
abundance: NA; len: 15; v_gene: TRBV5-6; CDR3aa: CASSSVERAYNEQFF